Below, one TCR beta chain is given with its context. Original processing notes: Amplifying reference gene primers gave estimates of nucleated cell counts. TCRdb keeps only in-frame clones here, not all; method: immunoSEQ multiplex PCR. The DNA was the basis for D and trimming; V, J and clone size are from that table. The sample gives 300,000 to 350,000 clones, around 87% of which show up once; 0.8% to 1.3% is in the top ten. Germline CDR1 and CDR2: MNHNS and SASEGT. CDR3 length equals 13 residues. V shed 2 bases and J shed 7 bases, with 11 bases lying between them. This record belongs to a study of blood T cell repertoires in COVID-19. Study summary: The cDNA or gDNA used as material had been derived from T cells, B-cell-depleted T cells, or PBMCs.

The chain has TRBV6-1 and TRBJ2-5; D gene unclear. The sample comprised peripheral blood. This sequence was found in a woman in her forties with COVID-19, enrolled during active disease. CDR3 residues: CASSETQRATQYF. The CDR3 DNA follows: TGTGCCAGCAGTGAAACTCAAAGAGCGACCCAGTACTTC.